What follows are 26 T cell receptor beta chains derived from one specimen sequenced in a study of cytomegalovirus exposure and HLA in healthy donors. The PCR used 60 Vbeta and 13 Jbeta primers. The repertoire was sequenced with immunoSEQ multiplex PCR; TCRdb's copy has only in-frame clones and lacks some. The table lists around 170,000 clones, around 86% of them singletons. Sequenced: PBMCs. These receptors originate from a man aged 40-49 years in good health and CMV-seropositive.

The rearrangement links TRBV6-6 to TRBJ2-7, with TRBD1 identical over 10 bases. The CDR3 covers 15 residues. Trimming removed 2 bases from V and 2 bases from J; junction bases left unmatched: 3. The germline gives CDR1 MNHNY, CDR2 SVGAGI (reference sequence). The chain's CDR3 is CASSYPGTGAYEQYF. The CDR3 bases are TGTGCCAGCAGTTACCCGGGGACAGGGGCCTACGAGCAGTACTTC.

With regard to this clone: The same CDR3 can be traced to other DNA sequences in this sample. This chain connects TRBV2 to TRBJ2-7; D possibly corresponds to TRBD2 (6 bases). The V gene's germline CDR1 is SNHLY and CDR2 FYNNEI. Trimming pared 8 bases from V and 1 base from J, leaving 12 bases between. The CDR3 sequence is 13 residues long. The CDR3 loop reads CASGGGASYEQYF. The CDR3 nucleotides are TGTGCCAGCGGCGGAGGGGCGTCCTACGAGCAGTACTTC.

The chain joins TRBV29-1 to TRBJ1-1, with D possibly being TRBD1 (6 bases). This CDR3 spans 11 amino acids. Trimming pared 3 bases from V and 10 bases from J, leaving 12 bases between. Germline-derived CDR1 and CDR2 are SQVTM and ANQGSEA. CDR3 residues: CSVDEGRGAFF. The CDR3 DNA reads as TGCAGCGTTGATGAGGGCAGGGGAGCTTTCTTT.

The rearrangement links TRBV29-1 to TRBJ1-2; D gene unclear. Germline V gives CDR1 SQVTM, CDR2 ANQGSEA. Deletions cut 2 bases from V and 3 bases from J, with 7 bases between. The CDR3 has 12 residues. The CDR3 here is CSVEPLDYGYTF. CDR3 nucleotide sequence: TGCAGCGTTGAACCCCTCGACTATGGCTACACCTTC.

V is TRBV27 and J is TRBJ2-3; 9 bases agree with TRBD1. V lost 5 bases and J lost 5; bases outside the gene matches: 8. The length of the CDR3 is 15 residues. Germline V CDR1 and CDR2: MNHEY, SMNVEV (reference sequence). The CDR3 sequence: CASSKGTGIGDTQYF. The CDR3 nucleotides are TGTGCCAGCAGTAAAGGGACAGGGATTGGAGATACGCAGTATTTT.

The chain couples TRBV9 to TRBJ2-5, with D tentatively TRBD1 (5 bases). This CDR3 contains 14 residues. Germline CDR1 and CDR2: SGDLS and YYNGEE. Deletions cut 2 bases from V and 5 bases from J, with 13 bases between. CDR3 sequence reads: CASSVAGSGETQYF. For the CDR3, the DNA is TGTGCCAGCAGCGTTGCAGGGTCAGGGGAGACCCAGTACTTC.

The chain joins TRBV7-9 to TRBJ2-1; TRBD2 matches 11 bases. The germline gives CDR1 SEHNR, CDR2 FQNEAQ (reference sequence). V shed 1 base and J 3 bases; nucleotides not matched to a gene: 5. The CDR3 extends over 17 amino acids. This CDR3 reads CASSLGGLAAFYNEQFF. The CDR3 nucleotides are TGTGCCAGCAGCTTAGGGGGACTAGCGGCTTTCTACAATGAGCAGTTCTTC.

This chain joins TRBV9 and TRBJ1-2; 12 bases line up with TRBD1. The trim removed 0 bases at V and 4 bases at J, leaving 10 bases unmatched. The CDR3 consists of 18 residues. Germline CDR1 is SGDLS and CDR2 is YYNGEE. The CDR3, as DNA: TGTGCCAGCAGCGTAGCTACTGGTGGGACAGGGGGCGTCTATGGCTACACCTTC. Protein: CASSVATGGTGGVYGYTF.

This clone was found a few times. The genes are TRBV7-6 and TRBJ2-1; perhaps TRBD2 as D (5 bases). With 2 bases removed from V and 5 bases from J, the gap between germline ends came to 7 bases. The CDR3 covers 13 residues. In germline, CDR1 is SGHVS, CDR2 FNYEAQ. The CDR3 DNA reads TGTGCCAGCAGCTTACAGCGGAACAATGAGCAGTTCTTC. It is translated as CASSLQRNNEQFF.

This chain joins TRBV14 and TRBJ1-1; the match to TRBD1 covers 10 bases. Trimming removed 4 bases from V and 11 bases from J; junction bases left unmatched: 10. The length of the CDR3 is 14 residues. Germline loops: CDR1 SGHDN, CDR2 FVKESK. Here the CDR3 DNA reads TGTGCCAGCAGCCTAGCCGGGACAGGGGTGGTTGCTTTCTTT. Translation gives CASSLAGTGVVAFF.

This chain connects TRBV6-5 to TRBJ1-6; unclear D gene. This CDR3 is built from 12 residues. V lost 4 bases, J lost 10 bases, and 8 bases lay in between. Germline assignment: CDR1 MNHEY and CDR2 SVGAGI. The CDR3 loop reads CASSSRRSPLHF. In DNA, the CDR3 is TGTGCCAGCAGTTCTAGACGATCACCCCTCCACTTT.

This chain joins TRBV6-1 and TRBJ1-4; 9 bases are shared with TRBD1. CDR1 MNHNS and CDR2 SASEGT come from the germline V gene. This CDR3 has 15 residues. V lost 4 bases, J lost 8 bases, and 8 bases stayed unmatched. CDR3 sequence reads: CASSVRQGGEEKLFF. CDR3 coding DNA: TGTGCCAGCAGTGTAAGACAGGGGGGAGAAGAAAAACTGTTTTTT.

The J gene is TRBJ1-2, the V gene TRBV29-1; maybe TRBD1 (5 bases). V was clipped by 7 bases and J by 11 bases, with 17 bases between them. Germline V lookup: CDR1 SQVTM, CDR2 ANQGSEA. The CDR3 contains 11 residues. CDR3 bases: TGCAGCGCCGGGTCCAGGGCACGGTACACCTTC. Translation: CSAGSRARYTF.

This chain joins TRBV11-1 and TRBJ2-7; 9 nucleotides align to TRBD1. This CDR3 spans 14 amino acids. V lost 5 bases and J lost 4; bases outside the gene matches: 6. Germline lookup yields CDR1 SGHAT and CDR2 FQDESV (reference sequence). For the CDR3, the DNA is TGTGCCAGCAGCCTGCACAGGGGGCTGTACGAGCAGTACTTC. It yields the protein CASSLHRGLYEQYF.

This clone showed up just a few times. The J gene is TRBJ1-5, the V gene TRBV6-1; TRBD1 might be the D (6 bases). Trimming took off 5 bases at V and 4 bases at J, with 12 bases between the two ends. The CDR3 runs to 14 residues. Germline CDR1 MNHNS, CDR2 SASEGT. The CDR3 sequence is CASSKGEGNQPQHF. CDR3 nucleotides: TGTGCCAGCAGTAAGGGGGAAGGGAATCAGCCCCAGCATTTT.

Only a few counts were recorded for this clone. The V and J genes are TRBV25-1 and TRBJ1-5, with 7 bases matching TRBD1. V shed 2 bases and J 4 bases; nucleotides not matched to a gene: 5. There are 15 residues in the CDR3. Germline CDR1 and CDR2: MGHDK and SYGVNS. Written as DNA, the CDR3 is TGTGCCAGCAGTGAAAAGGGACAGCCAAATCAGCCCCAGCATTTT. Its translation: CASSEKGQPNQPQHF.

The J gene is TRBJ2-7, the V gene TRBV19; TRBD2 matches at 10 bases. The CDR3 contains 17 residues. Germline lookup yields CDR1 LNHDA and CDR2 SQIVND (reference sequence). V lost 1 base to trimming and J lost 2 bases; unmatched junction nucleotides: 8. In DNA form, the CDR3 reads TGTGCCAGTAGTATAGGGCTAGCGGGGGCACAAACCTACGAGCAGTACTTC. Translating it yields CASSIGLAGAQTYEQYF.

This sequence joins TRBV7-8 and TRBJ2-1; D gene ambiguous. The CDR3 length is 14 residues. Deletions cut 5 bases from V and 6 bases from J, with 14 bases between. CDR1 and CDR2 from the germline V gene are SGHVS and FQNEAQ. The CDR3 DNA is TGTGCCAGCAGCATATGGGCCGAACGCAATGAGCAGTTCTTC. It is translated as CASSIWAERNEQFF.

CDR3 DNA sequence: TGTGCCAGCAGGCAAGGGGTGGAGACACCGAACAGGAAAGAGACCCAGTACTTC. Translating it yields CASRQGVETPNRKETQYF. The V call is TRBV27, the J call TRBJ2-5; the D gene is possibly TRBD1 (5 bases). V dropped 6 bases and J dropped 3 bases, with 26 bases sitting between them. The V gene's germline CDR1 is MNHEY and CDR2 SMNVEV (reference sequence). The CDR3 contains 18 residues.

A word on this clone: Distinct nucleotide sequences in the sample also encode this CDR3. The V and J genes are TRBV7-2 and TRBJ2-5, with a weak D call TRBD1 (5 bases). This CDR3 is 12 amino acids long. Germline assignment: CDR1 SGHTA and CDR2 FQGNSA. Trimming removed 4 bases at V and 8 bases at J, with 11 bases between. This chain's CDR3 is CASSSAGATQYF. The DNA for the CDR3 is TGTGCCAGCAGCTCGGCTGGGGCTACCCAGTACTTC.

The chain carries TRBV2 and TRBJ2-3; D might be TRBD2 (6 bases). From germline, CDR1 is SNHLY and CDR2 FYNNEI. V dropped 7 bases and J dropped 0 bases, with 11 bases sitting between them. The CDR3 is 14 residues long. DNA of the CDR3: TGTGCCAGCACTCAGGACTATAGCACAGATACGCAGTATTTT. Translated, it gives CASTQDYSTDTQYF.

The J gene is TRBJ2-3, the V gene TRBV6-4; tentatively, D is TRBD1 (5 bases). Germline CDR1 is MRHNA and CDR2 is SNTAGT. V was trimmed by 5 bases and J by 5 bases, leaving 14 bases between them. This CDR3 region has 14 residues. In DNA form, the CDR3 reads TGTGCCAGCAGTCTAAACCCAAGGGGAGATACGCAGTATTTT. Its protein product is CASSLNPRGDTQYF.

The genes are TRBV7-2 and TRBJ2-6, with TRBD1 matching 7 bases. V lost 5 bases to trimming and J lost 2 bases; unmatched junction nucleotides: 6. This CDR3 comprises 16 residues. Germline V gene sequence: CDR1 SGHTA, CDR2 FQGNSA. The CDR3 nucleotides are TGTGCCAGCAGCCTACAAGACAGGGCTGGGGCCAACGTCCTGACTTTC. Amino acids: CASSLQDRAGANVLTF.

The chain recombines TRBV6-5 with TRBJ2-7; 10 bases are shared with TRBD2. Per germline, CDR1 MNHEY and CDR2 SVGAGI. V gave up 5 bases and J gave up 1 base; unmatched junction bases: 2. The CDR3 has 14 amino acids. The CDR3 region has the DNA TGTGCCAGCAGTCCGACTAGCGGGTCCTACGAGCAGTACTTC. This encodes CASSPTSGSYEQYF.

The chain is built from TRBV5-4 and TRBJ2-1, with 7 nucleotides matching TRBD1. J lost 10 bases, V lost 0 bases, and 7 bases had no gene match. Germline CDR1 reads SGHNT; CDR2 reads YYREEE (reference sequence). This CDR3 is 14 amino acids long. CDR3: CASSLETGSAEQFF. CDR3 DNA sequence: TGTGCCAGCAGCTTGGAGACAGGGTCGGCCGAGCAGTTCTTC. The full variable domain, completed using reference TRBV5-4 and TRBJ2-1, is ETGVTQSPTHLIKTRGQQVTLRCSSQSGHNTVSWYQQALGQGPQFIFQYYREEENGRGNFPPRFSGLQFPNYSSELNVNALELDDSALYLCASSLETGSAEQFFGPGTRLTVL.

The chain recombines TRBV27 with TRBJ1-5; D is uncertain. V dropped 3 bases and J dropped 5 bases, with 8 bases sitting between them. CDR1 MNHEY and CDR2 SMNVEV come from the germline V gene (reference sequence). The CDR3 covers 13 residues. CDR3 amino acids: CASSLGSYQPQHF. CDR3 DNA: TGTGCCAGCAGTTTGGGCAGTTATCAGCCCCAGCATTTT.